This T cell receptor (beta chain) was identified during a study of blood T cell repertoires in COVID-19 (TCRdb year 2020). Notes on the research overall: The collaborator samples originated in the United States, Italy and Spain and spanned the acute and convalescent phases of COVID-19. The prospective study material was composed of cDNA or gDNA derived from T cells, B-cell-depleted T cells, or PBMCs. The dataset comprised deeply sampled blood TCRbeta repertoires from subjects exposed to, actively infected with, or recovered from COVID-19. The repertoires were released in a freely available public database meant as a resource for research on the immune response to SARS-CoV-2. Samples were obtained from the ongoing ImmuneRACE study (first 160 participants) and from about 1,300 subjects provided by 6 global collaborators. The sample metadata nearly always contained a de-identified subject ID, COVID-19 status, age in years and sex. Where HLA class I and class II types were available, the types were taken from metadata supplied by the sample provider, not from assay-based typing.

CDR1 SGHRS and CDR2 YFSETQ are derived from the germline V gene. From the cysteine up to the phenylalanine, the CDR3 has a length of 17 residues. Only the CDR3 portion is preserved as DNA: 51 bases, with reading frame beginning at the first base. V trim: 2 bases; J trim: 5 bases; unmatched bases: 11. What the work shows at the level of the full study, not this receptor alone: How much clinical and demographic metadata was included differed by source and by participant, and the metadata was provided uncurated.

With respect to this clone: Its binding antigen is unknown. Base qualities are not recorded, but no much larger clone differs from it by a single base.

The immunoSEQ Assay, a bias-controlled multiplex PCR, was used to amplify TCRbeta CDR3 regions from genomic DNA. The paper's data handling went like this. The number of nucleated cells in each sample was estimated from the amplification of reference gene primers within the assay. To quantify the absolute abundance of each unique TCRbeta CDR3 rearrangement, sequence reads were collapsed and filtered. For each sample, productive Simpson clonality was calculated as the square root of Simpson's diversity index over productive rearrangements. TCRdb retrieved this table from immuneACCESS and kept in-frame rearrangements only. Not all clones are present; in checked studies, unresolved V genes account for under half, and no reason is known for the remainder. V and J calls and clone size come straight from that table; D and trimming were deduced from the DNA. This sample holds 150,000 to 200,000 clones; 75% to 90% were observed only once. Jointly, the top ten make up approximately 5.1% of the sample.

Enrolling through a virtual design, the prospective study's participants ranged in age from roughly 18 to 90 years and lived across about two dozen United States geographic areas. Cohort assignment in the prospective study relied on participant-reported clinical history from a screening survey and a study questionnaire. Exposed participants had been in contact, within 2 weeks of entering the study, with a person who had a PCR-confirmed or clinician-diagnosed case of COVID-19. Each participant in the prospective study had whole blood, serum and a nasopharyngeal or oropharyngeal swab collected by mobile phlebotomists. Over an approximately 2-month period, participants in the prospective study had the option of providing additional blood draws and questionnaires. Before DNA extraction, prospective study blood samples were shipped either frozen or at room temperature.

Material: PBMCs or T cells enriched from blood (not recorded which). The chain is made from TRBV5-1 and TRBJ2-5; TRBD2 lines up with 11 middle nucleotides. This clonotype was sampled from a man between 65 and 85 years old who had been exposed to COVID-19. The base sequence is TGCGCCAGCAGCTTACGGCCTAGCGGGGGGACAACGGAGACCCAGTACTTC. This gives the protein CASSLRPSGGTTETQYF.